This T cell receptor (beta chain) was found in a study of T cells in Graves' hyperthyroidism and ophthalmopathy. Study as a whole: Once the initial diagnosis was made, peripheral blood was obtained before any treatment. Study-wide findings and caveats: Most thyroid-expanded clonotypes above 0.001 were also found in blood.

This CDR3 comprises 12 residues. Germline values: CDR1 SNHLY, CDR2 FYNNEI. The V end was cut by 9 bases, the J end by 5 bases, with 13 bases between. Patients aged 18 to 65 had newly diagnosed hyperthyroidism of under 2 months' duration. Ten or more counts support this clonotype. The antigen remains unidentified. Amplification of TCR beta CDR3 regions used RNA as the template. A set of HTBI primers served as the primers for a first-round RT-PCR of the TCR CDR3. TCRdb reanalysed the multiplex PCR reads using MiXCR and keeps one entry per CDR3 protein. The sample has roughly 750,000 distinct CDR3 sequences, about 16% seen once; the top ten hold around 8.1%.

Material: blood. This sequence was found in a man in his late teens or twenties with Graves' hyperthyroidism. The V gene is TRBV2, the J gene TRBJ1-2; D gene unclear. CDR3 in DNA: TGTGCCAGTAGTTCCCTCAAATATGGCTACACCTTC. It is translated as CASSSLKYGYTF.